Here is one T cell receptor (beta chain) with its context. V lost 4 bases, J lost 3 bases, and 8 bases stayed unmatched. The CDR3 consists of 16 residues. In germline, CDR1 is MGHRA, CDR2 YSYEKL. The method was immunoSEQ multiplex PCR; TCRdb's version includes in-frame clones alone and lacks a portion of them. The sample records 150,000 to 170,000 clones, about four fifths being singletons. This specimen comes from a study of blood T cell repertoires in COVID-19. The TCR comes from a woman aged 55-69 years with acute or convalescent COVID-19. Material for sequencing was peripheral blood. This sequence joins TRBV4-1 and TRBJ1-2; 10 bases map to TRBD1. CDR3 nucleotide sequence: TGCGCCAGCAGCCGAGGGGAGGACAGGGGGGACTATGGCTACACCTTC. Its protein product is CASSRGEDRGDYGYTF.